This passage covers 30 T cell receptor beta chains from one sample sequenced in a study of blood T cell repertoires in COVID-19. The assay was immunoSEQ multiplex PCR, and TCRdb's table has in-frame clones only and misses some. Here the sample spans about 35,000 clones, around 80% being singletons. Specimen: peripheral blood. These receptor sequences come from a man older than 75 with active or convalescent COVID-19.

The chain carries TRBV3-1 (or the pseudogene TRBV3-2) and TRBJ1-3; possible D gene TRBD1, 6 bases. The germline V gene encodes CDR1 LGHDT and CDR2 YNNKEL (reference sequence). The CDR3 length is 13 residues. Trimming took off 8 bases at V and 4 bases at J, with 12 bases between the two ends. DNA of the CDR3: TGTGCCAGCGGAACAGGGTCGGGAAACACCATATATTTT. It translates to CASGTGSGNTIYF.

The chain combines TRBV10-3 with TRBJ2-1, with a weak D call TRBD2 (5 bases). The V gene's germline CDR1 is ENHRY and CDR2 SYGVKD. The CDR3 has 14 amino acids. The V end was cut by 6 bases, the J end by 3 bases, with 12 bases between. CDR3 DNA sequence: TGTGCCATCAGGGGGAGTAGCGACTACAATGAGCAGTTCTTC. This translates into CAIRGSSDYNEQFF.

This chain joins TRBV3-1 (or the pseudogene TRBV3-2) and TRBJ2-5; 15 positions match TRBD2. J was trimmed by 7 bases and V by 4 bases; bases with no gene match: 4. The CDR3 extends over 15 amino acids. CDR1 is LGHDT, CDR2 YNNKEL, per germline (reference sequence). The CDR3: CASSPRTSGGGTQYF. Here the CDR3 DNA reads TGTGCCAGCAGCCCTCGGACTAGCGGGGGGGGGACCCAGTACTTC.

The chain employs TRBV10-3 and TRBJ2-2; perhaps TRBD2 as D (5 bases). Between the trimmed V and J ends, which lost 2 bases and 4 bases, there was a span of 5 bases. In germline, CDR1 is ENHRY, CDR2 SYGVKD. The CDR3 has 13 residues. CDR3 amino acids: CAISETSTGELFF. CDR3 bases: TGTGCCATCAGTGAGACTAGCACCGGGGAGCTGTTTTTT.

This rearrangement joins TRBV5-1 to TRBJ2-1, with 9 bases aligning to TRBD2. Germline V gene data show CDR1 as SGHRS and CDR2 as YFSETQ. V lost 0 bases to trimming and J lost 13 bases; unmatched junction nucleotides: 5. The length of the CDR3 is 13 residues. CDR3 in amino acids: CASSLVAGGHQFF. CDR3 bases: TGCGCCAGCAGCTTGGTTGCGGGAGGGCACCAGTTCTTC. Full variable domain (rest looked up from reference TRBV5-1 and TRBJ2-1): KAGVTQTPRYLIKTRGQQVTLSCSPISGHRSVSWYQQTPGQGLQFLFEYFSETQRNKGNFPGRFSGRQFSNSRSEMNVSTLELGDSALYLCASSLVAGGHQFFGPGTRLTVL.

This clone was seen repeatedly, ten times or more. The rearrangement uses TRBV4-3 and TRBJ1-4; D might be TRBD1 (6 bases). Trimming shortened V by 5 bases and J by 4 bases, and 14 bases separated the two germline ends. The V gene's germline CDR1 is LGHNA and CDR2 YSLEER. The CDR3 extends over 15 amino acids. CDR3 in DNA: TGCGCCAGCAGCTCACGACAGGCCATTAATGAAAAACTGTTTTTT. Translating it yields CASSSRQAINEKLFF.

The chain combines TRBV28 with TRBJ2-7, with TRBD2 identical over 12 bases. This CDR3 is 17 amino acids long. J was trimmed by 2 bases and V by 6 bases; bases with no gene match: 11. Germline V CDR1 and CDR2: MDHEN, SYDVKM. In DNA form, the CDR3 reads TGTGCCAGCAGCCTTCCCCCTAGACTAGCGGGAGCCTACGAGCAGTACTTC. It yields the protein CASSLPPRLAGAYEQYF.

This sequence joins TRBV5-1 and TRBJ2-2; TRBD2 matches at 14 bases. The CDR3 contains 17 residues. Germline trimming cut 4 bases from V and 5 bases from J; bases unmatched to any gene: 7. Germline CDR1 and CDR2: SGHRS and YFSETQ. CDR3 loop: CASSRGLAGVGTGELFF. The CDR3 nucleotides read TGCGCCAGCAGCCGGGGACTAGCGGGAGTAGGAACCGGGGAGCTGTTTTTT.

The CDR3 DNA reads TGTGCCAGCAGCCTCGGACAGGCAGCCTACGAGCAGTACTTC. It specifies CASSLGQAAYEQYF. The chain recombines TRBV9 with TRBJ2-7, with 7 bases matching TRBD1. Germline V gene lookup returns CDR1 SGDLS and CDR2 YYNGEE. V was pared by 4 bases and J by 2 bases, with 6 bases of the junction left unmatched. This CDR3 region has 14 residues.

V is TRBV27 and J is TRBJ2-7, with D perhaps TRBD2 (5 bases). CDR1 MNHEY and CDR2 SMNVEV come from the germline V gene (reference sequence). Trimming shortened V by 4 bases and J by 4 bases, and 8 bases separated the two germline ends. The CDR3 covers 12 residues. The DNA of the CDR3 is TGTGCCAGCAGTTCGGGGAGTTACGAGCAGTACTTC. Its protein is CASSSGSYEQYF.

This sequence joins TRBV30 and TRBJ1-1, with D possibly matching TRBD1 (5 bases). The length of the CDR3 is 13 residues. The germline V gene encodes CDR1 GTSNPN and CDR2 SVGIG (reference sequence). Trimming stripped 3 bases from V and 3 bases from J, with 11 bases between. The CDR3 DNA reads as TGTGCCTGGAGCTCTAAGGGGTACACTGAAGCTTTCTTT. Translating gives CAWSSKGYTEAFF.

V and J are TRBV6-6 and TRBJ1-2, with D possibly TRBD1 on 5 matching bases. Trimming cost V 6 bases and J 4 bases, with 12 bases left between them. CDR1 is MNHNY and CDR2 is SVGAGI in the germline V gene (reference sequence). This CDR3 is 13 amino acids long. CDR3 sequence (DNA): TGTGCCAGCAGACCTAGGGGAGGCTATGGCTACACCTTC. Protein product: CASRPRGGYGYTF.

The chain links TRBV6-4 to TRBJ2-2; no clear D gene. Deletions cut 6 bases from V and 0 bases from J, with 2 bases between. The CDR3 runs 12 residues. Germline V gene sequence: CDR1 MRHNA, CDR2 SNTAGT. The DNA of the CDR3 is TGTGCCAGCAGCACGAACACCGGGGAGCTGTTTTTT. This encodes CASSTNTGELFF.

The chain carries TRBV27 and TRBJ1-6, with D uncertain. Germline CDR1 is MNHEY and CDR2 is SMNVEV (reference sequence). Trimming took off 7 bases at V and 5 bases at J, with 6 bases between the two ends. CDR3 size: 12 residues. In DNA form, the CDR3 reads TGTGCCAGCACAGGAAATAATTCACCCCTCCACTTT. Its protein is CASTGNNSPLHF.

V is TRBV11-3 and J is TRBJ2-7; possibly TRBD1 for D (6 bases). This CDR3 has 13 amino acids. V was clipped by 5 bases and J by 4 bases, with 12 bases between them. CDR1 SGHNT and CDR2 YENEEA come from the germline V gene. CDR3 coding DNA: TGTGCCAGCAGCACGGACAGCGGATACGAGCAGTACTTC. Residues: CASSTDSGYEQYF.

This chain uses TRBV21-1 with TRBJ2-2; the DNA was not used to check the table's D call, TRBD2. TRBV21-1 is shown as a pseudogene. The CDR3 is 17 residues long. The CDR3 bases are TGTGCCAGCAGCAAAGGGGGCGGACTAGCGGAGGTCGGGGAGCTGTTTTTT. Translated: CASSKGGGLAEVGELFF.

The chain is built from TRBV30 and TRBJ2-5, with D tentatively TRBD1 (5 bases). The CDR3 totals 11 residues. Germline lookup yields CDR1 GTSNPN and CDR2 SVGIG (reference sequence). Trimming removed 3 bases from V and 4 bases from J, with 6 bases in between. CDR3 DNA sequence: TGTGCCTGGAGCCAGGGAGAGACCCAGTACTTC. Protein sequence: CAWSQGETQYF.

This clone occurred once. The chain uses TRBV6-6 and TRBJ1-5, with TRBD1 matching 9 bases. The germline V gene has CDR1 MNHNY and CDR2 SVGAGI (reference sequence). Germline trimming cut 6 bases from V and 0 bases from J; bases unmatched to any gene: 0. The CDR3 extends over 14 amino acids. CDR3 sequence reads: CASRTGGSNQPQHF. CDR3 DNA sequence: TGTGCCAGCAGGACAGGGGGTAGCAATCAGCCCCAGCATTTT.

The genes are TRBV27 and TRBJ1-1; D perhaps matches TRBD1 (5 bases). V was pared by 5 bases and J by 2 bases, with 12 bases between. Germline CDR1 reads MNHEY; CDR2 reads SMNVEV (reference sequence). The CDR3 spans 14 residues. Written as DNA, the CDR3 is TGTGCCAGCAGTCTGAGACAGTTTAACACTGAAGCTTTCTTT. The encoded protein is CASSLRQFNTEAFF.

This clone appeared a few times. J is TRBJ2-1 and V is TRBV7-9; 10 positions agree with TRBD2. The trim removed 9 bases at V and 6 bases at J, leaving 14 bases unmatched. Germline CDR1 SEHNR, CDR2 FQNEAQ (reference sequence). The CDR3 contains 16 residues. In nucleotides, the CDR3 is TGTGCCAGTCCCCCCCCGGGAGCGGGAGGGGGCAATGAGCAGTTCTTC. This translates into CASPPPGAGGGNEQFF.

The J gene is TRBJ1-1, the V gene TRBV21-1; TRBD1 was called by the table and not checked on the DNA. TRBV21-1 corresponds to a pseudogene. The CDR3 consists of 14 residues. In nucleotides, the CDR3 is TGTGCCAGCCACACAGGGCCCGGGAACACTGAAGCTTTCTTT. Residues: CASHTGPGNTEAFF.

The chain uses TRBV2 and TRBJ1-6, with 7 bases identical to TRBD1. This CDR3 spans 14 amino acids. V gave up 11 bases and J gave up 7 bases; unmatched junction bases: 11. Germline lookup yields CDR1 SNHLY and CDR2 FYNNEI. CDR3: CAQNSGGQNSPLHF. Here the CDR3 DNA reads TGTGCCCAAAACTCAGGGGGACAGAATTCACCCCTCCACTTT.

V and J are TRBV27 and TRBJ2-1; 10 nucleotides align to TRBD2. The CDR3 covers 16 residues. With 6 bases clipped from V and 0 bases from J, the junction kept 5 bases outside the gene matches. In germline, CDR1 is MNHEY, CDR2 SMNVEV (reference sequence). DNA for the CDR3: TGTGCCAGCAGGATCGGACTAGCGGCCTCCTACAATGAGCAGTTCTTC. It encodes CASRIGLAASYNEQFF.

The chain employs TRBV6-2 or TRBV6-3 and TRBJ1-2, with 8 bases aligning to TRBD1. J gave up 8 bases and V 2 bases, and 7 bases lay outside the gene matches. The CDR3 is made up of 14 amino acids. Germline CDR1 and CDR2: MNHEY and SVGEGT. In nucleotides, the CDR3 is TGTGCCAGCAGTTACCAGGACAGGGTTTACGGCTACACCTTC. Amino acid sequence: CASSYQDRVYGYTF.

The table lists this clone with a count of one. The chain has TRBV9 and TRBJ2-3, with D perhaps TRBD2 (5 bases). The CDR3 spans 16 residues. Germline CDR1 reads SGDLS; CDR2 reads YYNGEE. Trimming left V 2 bases short and J 1 base short, with 14 bases between. The CDR3 DNA follows: TGTGCCAGCAGCGTCGAGGGTAGTGAGGGCACAGATACGCAGTATTTT. Residues: CASSVEGSEGTDTQYF. Filled out from reference TRBV9 and TRBJ2-3, the complete variable domain reads DSGVTQTPKHLITATGQRVTLRCSPRSGDLSVYWYQQSLDQGLQFLIQYYNGEERAKGNILERFSAQQFPDLHSELNLSSLELGDSALYFCASSVEGSEGTDTQYFGPGTRLTVL.

This chain joins TRBV21-1 and TRBJ2-5; the table assigns TRBD1, which was not confirmed against the DNA. TRBV21-1 is listed as a pseudogene. The length of the CDR3 is 16 residues. For the CDR3, the DNA is TGTGCCAGCAGCCCTACACCGGGACAAAACCAAGAGACCCAGTACTTC. Residues: CASSPTPGQNQETQYF.

The chain uses TRBV29-1 and TRBJ1-1, with D unclear. CDR3 length: 14 residues. Germline values: CDR1 SQVTM, CDR2 ANQGSEA. V was shortened by 5 bases and J by 0 bases, with 13 bases between the two germline ends. CDR3 in DNA: TGCAGCGTTTCACGCGGAAACATGAACACTGAAGCTTTCTTT. Encoded protein: CSVSRGNMNTEAFF.

The chain joins TRBV28 to TRBJ1-1; D gene unclear. This CDR3 is 15 amino acids long. V dropped 6 bases and J dropped 5 bases, with 19 bases sitting between them. Germline values: CDR1 MDHEN, CDR2 SYDVKM. The CDR3 loop reads CASSLVGELVTEAFF. In DNA, the CDR3 is TGTGCCAGCAGCCTTGTCGGGGAGCTAGTGACTGAAGCTTTCTTT.

The chain links TRBV29-1 to TRBJ2-7; possible D gene TRBD1, 6 bases. Looked up from germline, CDR1 is SQVTM and CDR2 is ANQGSEA. This CDR3 has 13 amino acids. V lost 5 bases and J 0 bases, leaving 11 bases between the germline ends. This CDR3 reads CSVTGIHSYEQYF. CDR3 coding DNA: TGCAGCGTTACAGGGATCCACTCCTACGAGCAGTACTTC.

A few counts support this clone. The CDR3 region has the DNA TGTGCCAGCTCAGGACAGCCCGGCACTGAAGCTTTCTTT. Translating it yields CASSGQPGTEAFF. The genes are TRBV12-3 or TRBV12-4 and TRBJ1-1, with D perhaps TRBD1 (6 bases). The length of the CDR3 is 13 residues. The V end was cut by 8 bases, the J end by 4 bases, with 14 bases between.